This T cell receptor (beta chain) was recorded in a study of T cell responses to AZD1222 COVID-19 vaccine. Study-wide results and caveats: Every sample of the repertoires postdated the peak T cell response.

A remark on this clone: Its antigen remains unidentified.

The assay was immunoSEQ multiplex PCR, and TCRdb's table has in-frame clones only and misses some. The data show approximately 82,000 clones, roughly 84% seen once. The CDR3 covers 14 residues. Trimming took 1 base from V and 8 from J, leaving 9 bases between them. The V gene's germline CDR1 is LGHNA and CDR2 YSLEER. V gene TRBV4-3 combines with J gene TRBJ1-6; no firm D call. This material consisted of peripheral blood, taken on day 0 of AZD1222 vaccination. The TCR comes from an adult in good health. CDR3 residues: CASSQAQTYSPLHF. CDR3 DNA sequence: TGCGCCAGCAGCCAAGCCCAGACTTATTCACCCCTCCACTTT.